This T cell receptor beta chain derives from a study of cytomegalovirus exposure and HLA in healthy donors. General study results and limits: The authors excluded some V segments, including TRBV6-2 and TRBV6-3, as indistinguishable.

V dropped 0 bases and J dropped 4 bases, with 3 bases sitting between them. Looked up from germline, CDR1 is SGHDN and CDR2 is FVKESK. CDR3 length equals 12 residues. The table lists this clone with a few counts. The antigen remains unidentified. Other DNA sequences in the same sample also yield this CDR3. Use of 60 Vbeta and 13 Jbeta primers characterized the PCR. Sequencing used immunoSEQ multiplex PCR; TCRdb keeps in-frame clones, though not all of them. The data show approximately 150,000 clones, 70% seen once. The rearrangement joins TRBV14 to TRBJ1-1; the D is unclear. The sequenced sample consisted of PBMCs. The sequence was obtained from a man aged 18-30 years in good health and CMV-seropositive. DNA for the CDR3: TGTGCCAGCAGCCAAGACAGCACTGAAGCTTTCTTT. Translated, it gives CASSQDSTEAFF.